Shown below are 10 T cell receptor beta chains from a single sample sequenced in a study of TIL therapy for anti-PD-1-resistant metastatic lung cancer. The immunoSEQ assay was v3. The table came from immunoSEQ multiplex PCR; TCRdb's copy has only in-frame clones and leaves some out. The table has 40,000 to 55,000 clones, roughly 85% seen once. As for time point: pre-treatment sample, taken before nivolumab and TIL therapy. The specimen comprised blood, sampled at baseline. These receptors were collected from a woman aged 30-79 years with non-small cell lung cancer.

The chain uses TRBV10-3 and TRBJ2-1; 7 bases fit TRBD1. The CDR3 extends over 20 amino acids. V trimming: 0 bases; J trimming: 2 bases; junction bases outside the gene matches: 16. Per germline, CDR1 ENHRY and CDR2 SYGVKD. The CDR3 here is CAISESWGLVGTVTYNEQFF. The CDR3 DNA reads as TGTGCCATCAGTGAGTCGTGGGGGCTGGTCGGGACAGTCACCTACAATGAGCAGTTCTTC.

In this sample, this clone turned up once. The CDR3 loop is CASSSSGRAFYEQYF. The CDR3 coding sequence is TGTGCCAGCAGTTCTAGCGGGAGGGCCTTCTACGAGCAGTACTTC. The chain employs TRBV27 and TRBJ2-7; 12 positions match TRBD2. Per the germline V gene, CDR1 is MNHEY and CDR2 is SMNVEV (reference sequence). Trimming cost V 4 bases and J 3 bases; bases outside gene matches: 4. This CDR3 comprises 15 residues.

The CDR3 protein is CASSPGTGLAKNIQYF. For the CDR3, the DNA is TGTGCCAGCAGCCCCGGGACAGGCCTAGCCAAAAACATTCAGTACTTC. The chain has TRBV6-6 and TRBJ2-4, with TRBD1 matching over 8 bases. V was pared by 6 bases and J by 0 bases, with 7 bases of the junction left unmatched. Per the germline V gene, CDR1 is MNHNY and CDR2 is SVGAGI (reference sequence). The CDR3 is 16 amino acids.

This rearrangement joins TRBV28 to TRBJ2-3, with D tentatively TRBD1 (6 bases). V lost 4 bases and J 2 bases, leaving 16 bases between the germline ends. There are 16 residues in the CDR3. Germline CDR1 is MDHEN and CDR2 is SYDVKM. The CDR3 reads CASSSSPWTATDTQYF. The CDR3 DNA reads TGTGCCAGCAGTTCGTCTCCGTGGACAGCCACAGATACGCAGTATTTT.

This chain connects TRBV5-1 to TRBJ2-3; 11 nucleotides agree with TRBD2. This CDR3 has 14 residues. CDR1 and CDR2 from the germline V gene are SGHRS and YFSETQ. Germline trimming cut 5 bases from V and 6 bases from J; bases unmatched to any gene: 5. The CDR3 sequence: CASSISGGADTQYF. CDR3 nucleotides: TGCGCCAGCAGTATTAGCGGGGGGGCGGATACGCAGTATTTT.

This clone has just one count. CDR3 region: CASSLDPRPYEQYF. Here the CDR3 DNA reads TGTGCCAGCAGCTTAGATCCCAGACCCTACGAGCAGTACTTC. V and J are TRBV7-9 and TRBJ2-7; D is unresolved. V gave up 1 base and J gave up 2 bases, with 9 bases separating them. The germline V gene has CDR1 SEHNR and CDR2 FQNEAQ (reference sequence). There are 14 residues in the CDR3. Combining the CDR3 with reference TRBV7-9 and TRBJ2-7 gives the whole variable domain DTGVSQNPRHKITKRGQNVTFRCDPISEHNRLYWYRQTLGQGPEFLTYFQNEAQLEKSRLLSDRFSAERPKGSFSTLEIQRTEQGDSAMYLCASSLDPRPYEQYFGPGTRLTVT.

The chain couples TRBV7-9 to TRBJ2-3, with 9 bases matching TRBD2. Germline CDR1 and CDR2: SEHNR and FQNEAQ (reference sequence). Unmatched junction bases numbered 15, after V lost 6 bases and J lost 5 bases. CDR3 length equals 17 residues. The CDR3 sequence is CASSSFPQREAVDTQYF. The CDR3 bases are TGTGCCAGCAGTTCGTTTCCCCAGCGGGAGGCCGTAGATACGCAGTATTTT.

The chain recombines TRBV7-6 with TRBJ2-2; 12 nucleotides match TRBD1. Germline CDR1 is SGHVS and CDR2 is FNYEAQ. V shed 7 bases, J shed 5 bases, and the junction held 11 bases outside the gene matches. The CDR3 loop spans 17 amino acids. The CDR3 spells CASTGGQGATKTGELFF. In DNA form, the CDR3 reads TGTGCCAGCACCGGGGGACAGGGGGCGACTAAAACCGGGGAGCTGTTTTTT.

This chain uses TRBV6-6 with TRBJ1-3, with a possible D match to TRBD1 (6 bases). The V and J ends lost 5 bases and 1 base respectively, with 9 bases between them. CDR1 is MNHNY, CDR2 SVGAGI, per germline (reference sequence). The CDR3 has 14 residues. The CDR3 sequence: CASSPQGSGNTIYF. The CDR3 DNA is TGTGCCAGCAGTCCCCAGGGGTCTGGAAACACCATATATTTT.

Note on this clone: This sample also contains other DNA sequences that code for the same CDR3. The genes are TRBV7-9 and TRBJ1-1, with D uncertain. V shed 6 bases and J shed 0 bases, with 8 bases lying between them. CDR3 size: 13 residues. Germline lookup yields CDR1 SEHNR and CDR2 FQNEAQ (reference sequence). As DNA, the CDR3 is TGTGCCAGCAGACCCAGAGTGAACACTGAAGCTTTCTTT. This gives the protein CASRPRVNTEAFF.